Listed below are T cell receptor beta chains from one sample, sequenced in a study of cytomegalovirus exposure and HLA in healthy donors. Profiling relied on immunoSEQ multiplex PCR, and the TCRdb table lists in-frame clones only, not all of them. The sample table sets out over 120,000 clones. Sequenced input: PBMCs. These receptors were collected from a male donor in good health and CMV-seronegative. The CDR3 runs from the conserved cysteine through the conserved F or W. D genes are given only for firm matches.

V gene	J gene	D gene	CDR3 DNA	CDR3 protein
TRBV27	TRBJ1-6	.	TGTGCCAGCAGTTTGTCGCGGGGAATGGCGGGATCACCCCTCCACTTT	CASSLSRGMAGSPLHF
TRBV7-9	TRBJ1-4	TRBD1	TGTGCCAGCAGCGAGTTACCGACAGGGGCGCGAGAAAAACTGTTTTTT	CASSELPTGAREKLFF
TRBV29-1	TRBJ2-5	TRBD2	TGCAGCGTTGAAGTTGGGGCTAGCGGGGGGGCTGAAGAGACCCAGTACTTC	CSVEVGASGGAEETQYF
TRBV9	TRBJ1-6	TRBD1	TGTGCCAGCAGCCTAGACAGGGGCTCCTATAATTCACCCCTCCACTTT	CASSLDRGSYNSPLHF
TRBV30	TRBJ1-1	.	TGTGCCTGGAGTTGGAGGGGCCCGACCCCTAACACTGAAGCTTTCTTT	CAWSWRGPTPNTEAFF
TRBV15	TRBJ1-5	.	TGTGCCACCTCTAACGAGGAGGGATGGAATCAGCCCCAGCATTTT	CATSNEEGWNQPQHF
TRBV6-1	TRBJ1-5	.	TGTGCCAGCAGTGAATGGGGCGCCGTTCCAGCCCAGCATTTT	CASSEWGAVPAQHF
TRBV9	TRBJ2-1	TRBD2	TGTGCCAGCAGCGTAGGACTAGCGGGGGGATCAAGGTTCTTC	CASSVGLAGGSRFF
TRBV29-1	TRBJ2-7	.	TGCAGCGTTTTAAGAGAGGGAATAAATCCCTACGAGCAGTACTTC	CSVLREGINPYEQYF
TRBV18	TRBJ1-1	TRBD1	TGTGCCAGCACACCGCGGGACAGATCGAACACTGAAGCTTTCTTT	CASTPRDRSNTEAFF
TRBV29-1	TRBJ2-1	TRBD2	TGCAGCGTTGAAGGAGGGACTAGTGATGAGCAGTTCTTC	CSVEGGTSDEQFF
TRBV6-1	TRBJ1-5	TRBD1	TGTGCCAGCAGAGCTCGGACAGGGCTCAATCAGCCCCAGCATTTT	CASRARTGLNQPQHF
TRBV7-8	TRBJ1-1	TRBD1	TGTGCCAGCAGCTTAGAGGGGACAGGGAACACTGAAGCTTTCTTT	CASSLEGTGNTEAFF